The clone carrying this T cell receptor (beta chain) was observed a single time. The antigen is undetermined. This entry comes from a study of T cell responses to AZD1222 COVID-19 vaccine. Whole-study findings and limits: There were vaccine-associated CD4 TCRs across spike, dominant at 160-218 and 743-854. Increases in Spike-specific TCR breadth and depth were seen after two AZD1222 doses.

Generated by immunoSEQ multiplex PCR, the TCRdb table keeps only in-frame clones and is missing some. This sample has about 140,000 clones, with 90% to 95% found just once. The CDR3 spans 15 residues. Germline V gene lookup returns CDR1 SEHNR and CDR2 FQNEAQ (reference sequence). V was trimmed by 3 bases and J by 5 bases, leaving 16 bases between them. This clonotype originated in an adult who had recovered from COVID-19. Sequencing used peripheral blood, obtained after recovery from COVID-19. The chain has TRBV7-9 and TRBJ2-5, with a tentative D call TRBD1 (6 bases). The CDR3 sequence is CASSFTGLDGETQYF. CDR3 nucleotides: TGTGCCAGCAGCTTTACAGGGTTGGATGGGGAGACCCAGTACTTC.